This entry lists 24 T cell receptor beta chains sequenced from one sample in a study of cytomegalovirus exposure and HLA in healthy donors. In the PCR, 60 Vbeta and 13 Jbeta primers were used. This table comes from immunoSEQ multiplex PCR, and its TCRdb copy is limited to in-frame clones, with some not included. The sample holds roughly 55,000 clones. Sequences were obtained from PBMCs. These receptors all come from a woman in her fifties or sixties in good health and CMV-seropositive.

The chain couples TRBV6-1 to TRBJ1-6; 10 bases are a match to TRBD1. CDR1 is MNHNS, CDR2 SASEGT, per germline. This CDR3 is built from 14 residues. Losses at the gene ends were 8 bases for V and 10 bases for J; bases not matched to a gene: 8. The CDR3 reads CASWGDRGGSPLHF. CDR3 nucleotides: TGTGCCAGCTGGGGGGACAGGGGTGGATCACCCCTCCACTTT.

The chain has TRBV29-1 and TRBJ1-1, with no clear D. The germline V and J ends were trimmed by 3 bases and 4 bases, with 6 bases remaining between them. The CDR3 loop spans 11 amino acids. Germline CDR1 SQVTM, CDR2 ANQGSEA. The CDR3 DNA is TGCAGCGTTGAGTCCGTCACTGAAGCTTTCTTT. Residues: CSVESVTEAFF.

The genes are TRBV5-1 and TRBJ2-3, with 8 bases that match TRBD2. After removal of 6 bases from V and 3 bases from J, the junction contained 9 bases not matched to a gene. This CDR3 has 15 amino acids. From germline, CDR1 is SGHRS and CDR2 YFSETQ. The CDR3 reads CASTPGLGLTDTQYF. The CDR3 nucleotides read TGCGCCAGCACACCGGGACTAGGTTTGACAGATACGCAGTATTTT.

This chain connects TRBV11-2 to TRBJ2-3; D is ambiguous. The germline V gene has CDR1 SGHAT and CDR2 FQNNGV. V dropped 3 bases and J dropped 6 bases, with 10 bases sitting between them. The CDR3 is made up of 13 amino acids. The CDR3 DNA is TGTGCCAGCAGCTTCGCTAGTGTCGATACGCAGTATTTT. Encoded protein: CASSFASVDTQYF.

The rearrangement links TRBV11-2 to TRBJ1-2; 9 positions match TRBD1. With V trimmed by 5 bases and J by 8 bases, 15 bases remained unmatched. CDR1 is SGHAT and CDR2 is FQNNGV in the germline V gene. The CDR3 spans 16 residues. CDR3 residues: CASSPVGQGRAGGYTF. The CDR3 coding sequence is TGTGCCAGCAGCCCGGTTGGACAGGGGAGGGCAGGCGGCTACACCTTC.

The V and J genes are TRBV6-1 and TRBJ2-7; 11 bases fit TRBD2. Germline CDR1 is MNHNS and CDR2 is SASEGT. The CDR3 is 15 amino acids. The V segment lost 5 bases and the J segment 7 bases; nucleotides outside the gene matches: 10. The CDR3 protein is CASSPPGLAELEQYF. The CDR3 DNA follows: TGTGCCAGCAGTCCTCCGGGACTAGCGGAGCTAGAGCAGTACTTC.

The CDR3 region has the DNA TGTGCCACAGGGGACCCAGGGCTAAATGAAAAACTGTTTTTT. As protein: CATGDPGLNEKLFF. The chain combines TRBV6-6 with TRBJ1-4; possibly TRBD1 for D (6 bases). Germline assignment: CDR1 MNHNY and CDR2 SVGAGI (reference sequence). The CDR3 has 14 residues. V lost 10 bases and J lost 5, with 17 bases in between.

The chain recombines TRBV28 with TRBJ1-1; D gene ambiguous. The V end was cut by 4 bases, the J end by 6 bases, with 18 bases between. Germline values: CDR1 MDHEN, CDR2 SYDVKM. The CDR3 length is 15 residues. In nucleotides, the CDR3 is TGTGCCAGCAGTTCTCTTGCCGGGAGACTCTCTGAAGCTTTCTTT. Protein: CASSSLAGRLSEAFF.

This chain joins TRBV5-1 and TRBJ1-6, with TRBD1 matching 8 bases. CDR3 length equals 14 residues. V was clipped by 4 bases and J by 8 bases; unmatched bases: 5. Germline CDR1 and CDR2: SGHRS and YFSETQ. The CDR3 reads CASSTTGVDSPLHF. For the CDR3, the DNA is TGCGCCAGCAGCACGACAGGGGTCGATTCACCCCTCCACTTT.

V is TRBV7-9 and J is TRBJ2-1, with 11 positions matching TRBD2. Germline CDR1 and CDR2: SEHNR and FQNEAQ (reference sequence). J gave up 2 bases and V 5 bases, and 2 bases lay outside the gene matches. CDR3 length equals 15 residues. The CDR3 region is CASSATSGTYNEQFF. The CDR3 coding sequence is TGTGCCAGCAGCGCGACTAGCGGGACCTACAATGAGCAGTTCTTC.

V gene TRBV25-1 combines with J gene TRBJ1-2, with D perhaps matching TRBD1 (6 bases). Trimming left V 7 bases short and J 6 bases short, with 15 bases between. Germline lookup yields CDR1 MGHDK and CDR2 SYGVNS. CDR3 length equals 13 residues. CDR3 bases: TGTGCCAGCACAGACAGGAGTAGGCATGGCTACACCTTC. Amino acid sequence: CASTDRSRHGYTF.

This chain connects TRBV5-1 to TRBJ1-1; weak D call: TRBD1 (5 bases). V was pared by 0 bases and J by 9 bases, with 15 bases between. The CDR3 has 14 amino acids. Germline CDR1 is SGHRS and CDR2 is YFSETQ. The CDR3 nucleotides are TGCGCCAGCAGCTTGGCCGACAGCTCCGGCCAAGCTTTCTTT. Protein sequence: CASSLADSSGQAFF. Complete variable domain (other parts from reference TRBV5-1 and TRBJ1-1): KAGVTQTPRYLIKTRGQQVTLSCSPISGHRSVSWYQQTPGQGLQFLFEYFSETQRNKGNFPGRFSGRQFSNSRSEMNVSTLELGDSALYLCASSLADSSGQAFFGQGTRLTVV.

The DNA for the CDR3 is TGTGCCAGCAGCTTGGGAGGGTTTAACACTGAAGCTTTCTTT. This codes for CASSLGGFNTEAFF. J is TRBJ1-1 and V is TRBV5-5; D remains unclear. The V gene's germline CDR1 is SGHKS and CDR2 YYEKEE (reference sequence). This CDR3 region has 14 residues. Trimming removed 0 bases at V and 2 bases at J, with 8 bases between.

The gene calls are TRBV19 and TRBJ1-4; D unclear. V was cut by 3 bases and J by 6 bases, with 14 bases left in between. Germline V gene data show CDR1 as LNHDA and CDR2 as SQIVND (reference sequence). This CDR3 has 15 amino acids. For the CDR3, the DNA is TGTGCCAGTAGTATGGCCCCCGCGGGCGATGAAAAACTGTTTTTT. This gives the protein CASSMAPAGDEKLFF.

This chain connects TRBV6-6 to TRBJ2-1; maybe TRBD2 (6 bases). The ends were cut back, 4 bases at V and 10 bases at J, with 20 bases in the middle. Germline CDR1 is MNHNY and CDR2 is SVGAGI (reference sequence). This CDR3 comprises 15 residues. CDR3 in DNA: TGTGCCAGCAGTTCTGGACTACCTGGGGTCCAGGAGCAGTTCTTC. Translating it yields CASSSGLPGVQEQFF.

CDR3 protein: CASSLAAGAYEQYF. In DNA, the CDR3 is TGCGCCAGCAGCTTGGCTGCAGGGGCCTACGAGCAGTACTTC. This sequence joins TRBV5-1 and TRBJ2-7; D is possibly TRBD1 (6 bases). Trimming cost V 0 bases and J 2 bases, with 9 bases left between them. Germline CDR1 reads SGHRS; CDR2 reads YFSETQ. The CDR3 is 14 residues long.

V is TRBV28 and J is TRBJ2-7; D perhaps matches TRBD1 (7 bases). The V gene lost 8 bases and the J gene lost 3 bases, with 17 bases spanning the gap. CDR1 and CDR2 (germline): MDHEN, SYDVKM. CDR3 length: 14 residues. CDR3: CASLGGTALYEQYF. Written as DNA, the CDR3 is TGTGCCAGCCTTGGCGGGACAGCCCTCTACGAGCAGTACTTC.

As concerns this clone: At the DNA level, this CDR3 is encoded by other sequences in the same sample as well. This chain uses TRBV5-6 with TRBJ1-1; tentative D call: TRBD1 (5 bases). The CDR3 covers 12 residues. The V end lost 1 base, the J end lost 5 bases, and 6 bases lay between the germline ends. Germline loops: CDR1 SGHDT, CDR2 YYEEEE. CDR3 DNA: TGTGCCAGCAGCTTGCGGGGGACTGAAGCTTTCTTT. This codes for CASSLRGTEAFF. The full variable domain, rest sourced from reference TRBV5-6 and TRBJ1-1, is DAGVTQSPTHLIKTRGQQVTLRCSPKSGHDTVSWYQQALGQGPQFIFQYYEEEERQRGNFPDRFSGHQFPNYSSELNVNALLLGDSALYLCASSLRGTEAFFGQGTRLTVV.

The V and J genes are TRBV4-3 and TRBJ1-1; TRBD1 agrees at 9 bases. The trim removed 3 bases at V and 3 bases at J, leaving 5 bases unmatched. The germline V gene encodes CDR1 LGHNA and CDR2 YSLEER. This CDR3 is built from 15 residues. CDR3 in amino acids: CASSQGTGRDTEAFF. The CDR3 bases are TGCGCCAGCAGCCAGGGGACAGGGCGGGACACTGAAGCTTTCTTT.

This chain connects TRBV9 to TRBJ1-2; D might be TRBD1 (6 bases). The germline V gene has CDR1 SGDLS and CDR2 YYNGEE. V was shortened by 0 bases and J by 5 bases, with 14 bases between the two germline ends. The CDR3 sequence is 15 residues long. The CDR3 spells CASSVGPGAGYGYTF. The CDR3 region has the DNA TGTGCCAGCAGCGTAGGCCCAGGGGCAGGGTATGGCTACACCTTC.

CDR3 residues: CATSTRTDTDTQYF. The CDR3 nucleotides read TGTGCCACCAGCACTCGGACAGACACAGATACGCAGTATTTT. The rearrangement links TRBV15 to TRBJ2-3, with a tentative D call TRBD1 (6 bases). Germline V gene lookup returns CDR1 LNHNV and CDR2 YYDKDF (reference sequence). V was trimmed by 4 bases and J by 2 bases, leaving 10 bases between them. This CDR3 has 14 amino acids.

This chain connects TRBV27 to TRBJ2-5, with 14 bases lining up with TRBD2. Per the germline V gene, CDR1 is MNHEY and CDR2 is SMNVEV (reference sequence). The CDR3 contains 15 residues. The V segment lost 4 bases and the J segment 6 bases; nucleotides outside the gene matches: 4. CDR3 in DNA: TGTGCCAGCAGTTCCGGGACTAGCGGGAGTCAGACCCAGTACTTC. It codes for CASSSGTSGSQTQYF.

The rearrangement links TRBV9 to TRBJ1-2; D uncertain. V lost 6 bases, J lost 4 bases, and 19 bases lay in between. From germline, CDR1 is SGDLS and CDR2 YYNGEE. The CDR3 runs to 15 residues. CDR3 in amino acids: CASTISAGSIYGYTF. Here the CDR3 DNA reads TGTGCCAGCACCATTTCAGCGGGGAGCATCTATGGCTACACCTTC.

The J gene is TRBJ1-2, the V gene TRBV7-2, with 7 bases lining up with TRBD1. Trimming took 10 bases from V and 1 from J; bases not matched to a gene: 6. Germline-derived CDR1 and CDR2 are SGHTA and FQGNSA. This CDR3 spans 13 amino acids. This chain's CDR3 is CATRRGLNYGYTF. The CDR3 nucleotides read TGTGCCACTCGGAGGGGGCTTAACTATGGCTACACCTTC.